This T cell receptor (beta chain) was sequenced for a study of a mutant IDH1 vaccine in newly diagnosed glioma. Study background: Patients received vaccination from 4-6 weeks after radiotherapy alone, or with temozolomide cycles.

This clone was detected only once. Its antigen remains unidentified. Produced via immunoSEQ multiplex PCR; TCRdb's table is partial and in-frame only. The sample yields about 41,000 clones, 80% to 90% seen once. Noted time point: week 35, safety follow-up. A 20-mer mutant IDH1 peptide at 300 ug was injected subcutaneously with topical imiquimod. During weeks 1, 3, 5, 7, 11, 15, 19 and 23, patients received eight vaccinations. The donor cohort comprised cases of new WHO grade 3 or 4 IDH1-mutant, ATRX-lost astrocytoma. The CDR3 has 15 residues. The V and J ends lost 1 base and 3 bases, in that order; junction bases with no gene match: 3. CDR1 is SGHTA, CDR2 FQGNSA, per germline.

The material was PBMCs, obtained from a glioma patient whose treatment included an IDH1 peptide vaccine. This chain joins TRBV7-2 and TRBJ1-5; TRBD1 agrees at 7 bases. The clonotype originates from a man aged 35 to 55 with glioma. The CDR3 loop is CASSLETGNNQPQHF. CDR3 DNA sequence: TGTGCCAGCAGCTTAGAGACAGGGAACAATCAGCCCCAGCATTTT.